The subject of this entry is one TCR beta chain. Pooled CD45RO+ cells and CCR7-negative CD45RA+ TemRA cells made up CD8 memory. The length of the CDR3 is 14 residues. V was clipped by 6 bases and J by 0 bases, with 12 bases between them. The germline V gene encodes CDR1 MNHEY and CDR2 SMNVEV (reference sequence). TCRdb's table, derived via immunoSEQ multiplex PCR, lists solely in-frame clones and lacks some. The data show approximately 710,000 clones, roughly 88% seen once. This sample stems from a study of shared clonotypes between healthy human individuals. The chain links TRBV27 to TRBJ2-7; D is undetermined. Sequencing used memory CD8+ T cells from PBMCs. Subset meaning: CD45RO+ cells pooled with CCR7-negative TemRA cells. The TCR was taken from a man aged 18 to 30 in good health. Some clones in this sample may be carry-over from other donors' samples. For the CDR3, the DNA is TGTGCCAGCAGCCCGTCGTGGAGCTCCTACGAGCAGTACTTC. Protein sequence: CASSPSWSSYEQYF.